The T cell receptor (beta chain) under discussion was sequenced for a study of human T cells and chemical hapten exposure. Stated time point: patch test 3, about 24 weeks after DPC sensitization. Treatment indicated: therapeutic diphenylcyclopropenone sensitization with weekly scalp DPC. This clonotype was recorded many times. Its specificity is not known. Findings and caveats of the study: Patch test score was positively correlated with the counts of PT1 expanded TCRs.

MiXCR, applied by TCRdb to the RACE reads, yields one record per CDR3 protein. The data show over 55,000 distinct CDR3 sequences, 11% seen once. J lost 8 bases, V lost 0 bases, and 9 bases had no gene match. CDR1 LGHDT and CDR2 YNNKEL come from the germline V gene (reference sequence). The CDR3 is 15 residues long. The chain has TRBV3-1 and TRBJ1-1; 7 bases map to TRBD1. The sequencing here drew on whole blood, taken in connection with sensitization to the hapten diphenylcyclopropenone (DPC). The receptor was derived from a woman between 45 and 65 years old with alopecia areata. Some clones in this sample may be carry-over from other donors' samples. CDR3 nucleotides: TGTGCCAGCAGCCAAGATCGGGCCAGGGGGGAGGAAGCTTTCTTT. This gives the protein CASSQDRARGEEAFF.